This T cell receptor (beta chain) is drawn from a study of CD4 T cell repertoires and nickel (dated by TCRdb to 2018 to 2021). As for this clonotype: Its antigen remains undetermined. Base qualities are not provided; no much larger clone lies one nucleotide away.

The CDR3, cysteine through phenylalanine, is 13 amino acids long. Of all the DNA, just the CDR3 is kept, 39 bases in frame from base 1. V is reduced by 1 base and J by 6 bases, leaving a spacing of 9 bases between them. Libraries came from RT-PCR. Sequencing was performed on an Illumina MiSeq. Using fastp trimming at Q25 and MiXCR clonotype assembly, TCRdb reanalyzed the public sequencing data and kept in-frame beta chains. A single entry per CDR3 protein holds the most common genes and DNA from its merged rows. The sample records around 600 distinct CDR3 sequences, 44% of which are singletons. The ten largest clones add up to about 15% of the sample.

The sequencing input was CD4+ T cells from blood, not recorded whether cultured. This chain is built from TRBV12-3 or TRBV12-4 and TRBJ1-2, with no D gene named confidently. This TCR derives from a human donor in a nickel allergy study, with or without nickel allergy (not recorded which). It is not recorded whether this sample comes from one donor or several. The CDR3 amino acid sequence is: CASSLVGSDGYTF. The DNA reads TGTGCCAGCAGTTTAGTCGGCAGCGATGGCTACACCTTC.